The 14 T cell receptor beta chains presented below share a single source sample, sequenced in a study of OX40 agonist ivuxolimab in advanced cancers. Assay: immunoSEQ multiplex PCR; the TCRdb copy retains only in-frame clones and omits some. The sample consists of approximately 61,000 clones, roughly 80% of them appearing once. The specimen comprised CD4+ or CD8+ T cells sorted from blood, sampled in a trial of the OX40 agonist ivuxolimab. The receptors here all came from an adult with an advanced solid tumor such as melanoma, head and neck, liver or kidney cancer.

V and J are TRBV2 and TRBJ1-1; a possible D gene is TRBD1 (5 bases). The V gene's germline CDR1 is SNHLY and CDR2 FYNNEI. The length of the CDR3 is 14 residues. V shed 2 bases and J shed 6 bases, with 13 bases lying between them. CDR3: CASSEMGGTAEAFF. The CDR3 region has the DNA TGTGCCAGCAGTGAAATGGGAGGGACGGCTGAAGCTTTCTTT. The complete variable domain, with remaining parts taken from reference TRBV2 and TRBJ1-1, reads EPEVTQTPSHQVTQMGQEVILRCVPISNHLYFYWYRQILGQKVEFLVSFYNNEISEKSEIFDDQFSVERPDGSNFTLKIRSTKLEDSAMYFCASSEMGGTAEAFFGQGTRLTVV.

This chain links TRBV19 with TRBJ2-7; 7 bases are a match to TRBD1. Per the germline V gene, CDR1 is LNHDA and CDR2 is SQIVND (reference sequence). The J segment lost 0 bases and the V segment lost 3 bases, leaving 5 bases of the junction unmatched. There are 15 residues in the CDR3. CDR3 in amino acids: CASSITGTVSYEQYF. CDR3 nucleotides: TGTGCCAGTAGTATTACCGGGACAGTCTCCTACGAGCAGTACTTC. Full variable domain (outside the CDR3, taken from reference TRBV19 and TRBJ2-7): DGGITQSPKYLFRKEGQNVTLSCEQNLNHDAMYWYRQDPGQGLRLIYYSQIVNDFQKGDIAEGYSVSREKKESFPLTVTSAQKNPTAFYLCASSITGTVSYEQYFGPGTRLTVT.

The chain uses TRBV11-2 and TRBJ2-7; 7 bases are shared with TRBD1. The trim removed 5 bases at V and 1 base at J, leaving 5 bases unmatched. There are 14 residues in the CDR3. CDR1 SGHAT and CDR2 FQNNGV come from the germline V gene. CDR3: CASSPDRVSYEQYF. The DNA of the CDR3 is TGTGCCAGCAGCCCCGACAGGGTGTCCTACGAGCAGTACTTC.

Written as DNA, the CDR3 is TGTGCCACCAGCAGTCTCAAGAGCTCCTACGAGCAGTACTTC. This codes for CATSSLKSSYEQYF. The J gene is TRBJ2-5, the V gene TRBV15; D is unclear. The assigned J gene may be wrong: the sequence end matches TRBJ2-7 better. Per the germline V gene, CDR1 is LNHNV and CDR2 is YYDKDF (reference sequence). The CDR3 consists of 14 residues.

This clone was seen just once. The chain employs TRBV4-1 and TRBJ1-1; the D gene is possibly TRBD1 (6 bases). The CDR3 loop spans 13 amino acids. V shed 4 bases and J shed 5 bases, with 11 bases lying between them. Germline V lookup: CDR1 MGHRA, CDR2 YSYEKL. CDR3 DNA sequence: TGCGCCAGCAGCCCAACAGGGTTGACTGAAGCTTTCTTT. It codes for CASSPTGLTEAFF.

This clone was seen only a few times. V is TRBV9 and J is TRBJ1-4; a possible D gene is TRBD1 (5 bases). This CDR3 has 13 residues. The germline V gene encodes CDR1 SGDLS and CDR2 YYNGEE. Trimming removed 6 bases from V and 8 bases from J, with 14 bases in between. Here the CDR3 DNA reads TGTGCCAGCACCGGGCAACCAGGGGAAAAACTGTTTTTT. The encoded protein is CASTGQPGEKLFF.

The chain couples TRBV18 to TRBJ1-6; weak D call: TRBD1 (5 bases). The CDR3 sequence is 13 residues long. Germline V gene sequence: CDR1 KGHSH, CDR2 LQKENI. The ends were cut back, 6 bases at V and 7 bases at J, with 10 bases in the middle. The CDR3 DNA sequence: TGTGCCAGCTCGCCCGACAGAAATTCACCCCTCCACTTT. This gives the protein CASSPDRNSPLHF.

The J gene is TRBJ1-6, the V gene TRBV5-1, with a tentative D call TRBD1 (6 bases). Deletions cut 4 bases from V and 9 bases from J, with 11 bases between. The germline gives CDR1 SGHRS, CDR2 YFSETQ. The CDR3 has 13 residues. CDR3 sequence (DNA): TGCGCCAGCAGCACGGACAGTGGTTCACCCCTCCACTTT. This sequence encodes CASSTDSGSPLHF.

The CDR3 reads CASSETQSSYGYTF. As DNA, the CDR3 is TGTGCCAGCAGCGAGACACAGAGCAGTTACGGCTACACCTTC. The J gene is TRBJ1-2, the V gene TRBV7-2; D is unclear. Germline CDR1 reads SGHTA; CDR2 reads FQGNSA. The CDR3 covers 14 residues. Trimming stripped 5 bases from V and 8 bases from J, with 18 bases between.

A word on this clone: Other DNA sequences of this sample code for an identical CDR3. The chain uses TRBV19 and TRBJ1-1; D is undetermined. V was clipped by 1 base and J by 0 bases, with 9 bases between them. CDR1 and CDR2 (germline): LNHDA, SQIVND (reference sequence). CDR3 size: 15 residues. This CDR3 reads CASSIGSTMNTEAFF. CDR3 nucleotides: TGTGCCAGTAGTATAGGTTCAACAATGAACACTGAAGCTTTCTTT.

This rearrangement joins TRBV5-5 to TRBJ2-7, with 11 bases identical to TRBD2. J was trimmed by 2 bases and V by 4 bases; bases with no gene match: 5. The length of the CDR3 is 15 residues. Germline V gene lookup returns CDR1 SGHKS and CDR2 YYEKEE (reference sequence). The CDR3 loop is CASSLQTSGAYEQYF. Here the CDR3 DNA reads TGTGCCAGCAGCCTACAGACTAGCGGGGCCTACGAGCAGTACTTC.

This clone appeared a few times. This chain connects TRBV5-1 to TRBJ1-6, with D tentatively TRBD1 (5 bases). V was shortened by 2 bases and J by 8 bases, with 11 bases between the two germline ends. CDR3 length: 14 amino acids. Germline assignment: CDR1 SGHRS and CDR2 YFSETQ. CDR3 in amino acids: CASSFGGVDSPLHF. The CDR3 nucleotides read TGCGCCAGCAGCTTTGGGGGGGTGGATTCACCCCTCCACTTT. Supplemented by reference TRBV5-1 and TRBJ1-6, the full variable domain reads KAGVTQTPRYLIKTRGQQVTLSCSPISGHRSVSWYQQTPGQGLQFLFEYFSETQRNKGNFPGRFSGRQFSNSRSEMNVSTLELGDSALYLCASSFGGVDSPLHFGNGTRLTVT.

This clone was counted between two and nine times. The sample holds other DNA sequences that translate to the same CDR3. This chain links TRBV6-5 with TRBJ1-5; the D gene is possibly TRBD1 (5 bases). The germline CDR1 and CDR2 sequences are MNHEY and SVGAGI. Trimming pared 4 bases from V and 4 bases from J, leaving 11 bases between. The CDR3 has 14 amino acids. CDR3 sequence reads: CASSWGQGNQPQHF. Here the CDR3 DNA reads TGTGCCAGCAGTTGGGGCCAGGGTAATCAGCCCCAGCATTTT.

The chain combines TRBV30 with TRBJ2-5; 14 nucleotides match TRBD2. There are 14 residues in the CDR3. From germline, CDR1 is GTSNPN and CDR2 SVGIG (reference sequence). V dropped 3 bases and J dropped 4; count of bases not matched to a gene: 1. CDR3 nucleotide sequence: TGTGCCTGGAGGACTAGCGGGGGGGCAGAGACCCAGTACTTC. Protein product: CAWRTSGGAETQYF.